This TCR beta chain was identified during a study of blood T cell repertoires in COVID-19. Study at large: Samples representing acute and convalescent COVID-19 were sourced from the United States, Italy and Spain. In each case, the material was cDNA or gDNA derived from T cells, B-cell-depleted T cells, or PBMCs.

Original processing methods: How many nucleated cells were present was estimated from reference gene primer amplification. This table comes from immunoSEQ multiplex PCR, and its TCRdb copy is limited to in-frame clones, with some not included. That table is the source of V, J and clone size, and D and trimming were worked out from the DNA. The profile covers more than 85,000 clones, with roughly 76% appearing a single time and around 4% taken by the ten largest. This CDR3 region has 15 residues. Unmatched junction bases numbered 7, after V lost 2 bases and J lost 10 bases. Germline V gene lookup returns CDR1 SGDLS and CDR2 YYNGEE.

The clonotype comes from a woman in her 50s with acute or convalescent COVID-19. What was sequenced was peripheral blood. This rearrangement joins TRBV9 to TRBJ1-6; 9 bases are shared with TRBD1. Here the CDR3 reads CASSVGGTGISPLHF. The CDR3 DNA reads TGTGCCAGCAGCGTTGGTGGGACAGGGATATCACCCCTCCACTTT.